This T cell receptor beta chain is drawn from a study of technical replicates of blood from a few donors. This clone was detected once. The protocol was immunoSEQ multiplex PCR, while the TCRdb copy is restricted to in-frame clones and leaves out a portion. Here the sample spans tens of thousands of clones, 90% to 95% being singletons. The sample was T cells isolated from PBMCs. The sequence derives from a human donor in good health.

The CDR3: CASGGNSGANVLTF. The CDR3 coding sequence is TGTGCCAGCGGCGGGAACTCTGGGGCCAACGTCCTGACTTTC. This chain joins TRBV6-5 and TRBJ2-6; maybe TRBD2 (6 bases). The CDR3 spans 14 residues. Germline V CDR1 and CDR2: MNHEY, SVGAGI. With 8 bases removed from V and 0 bases from J, the gap between germline ends came to 8 bases.